This T cell receptor beta chain was identified in a study of blood T cells in healthy people across ages (dated by TCRdb to between 2014 and 2017). Concerning the study at large: In model experiments, roughly one uniquely barcoded TCR beta cDNA molecule per two T cells was captured by template switching. Donors were grouped into four age groups: young (average about 15 years), middle-aged (39), aged (about 59) and long-lived (about 82). Age-related changes in TCR beta repertoire diversity were measured in the study by deep sequencing normalized with unique cDNA molecular identifiers. To avoid experimental bias, donors of different ages were spread randomly across the sequencing lanes. Two additional independent replicas of 1 million unique cDNA reads from the same blood draw were analyzed for two donors (one aged 18 to 30 and one aged 80 or older).

Summary of the overall study and its limitations: As age increased, observed TCR beta diversity per million T cells dropped in a roughly linear way, and a significant reduction was already evident by age 40. Estimates of total diversity based on one million sequenced T cells were regarded as lower bounds and as underestimates. Conclusive comparison of naive and antigen-experienced compartments was prevented by the profiling of bulk unsorted PBMCs. The long-lived group showed more naive CD4+ T cells, fewer expanded clones and increased TCR diversity than the aged group, suggesting age selection. Because the CMV infection status of the donors was unknown, age-related changes in expanded clonotypes may potentially have been confounded. The percentage of naive T cells measured by flow cytometry correlated strongly with observed TCR beta diversity.

The donors were about 40 Caucasian individuals from Russia, aged roughly 6 to 100 years, who were systemically healthy. Each donor gave ten milliliters of peripheral blood, drawn into EDTA-treated Vacutainer tubes. Ficoll-Paque density-gradient centrifugation was used to isolate PBMCs, with at least 7 million per sample. Trizol reagent was used to extract total RNA from the PBMCs, yielding at least 5 micrograms per sample. Naive CD45RAhigh/CD27high T cell percentages were measured by flow cytometry on a PBMC aliquot from every donor. As to this clonotype: No cognate antigen has been identified for it. No much larger clonotype is one base removed from it; base qualities were not supplied.

The library was generated by 5' RACE. Sequencer: Illumina HiSeq 2500. The second PCR ran for roughly 7 to 12 cycles and used a J-beta primer mix along with a sample-barcoded 5' primer. A unique molecular identifier was introduced onto each TCR beta cDNA molecule by a template-switch 5' adaptor carrying 12 random nucleotides. Each sample yielded at least 3 million CDR3-containing paired-end reads. All of the RNA was converted into first-strand cDNA using the Mint cDNA synthesis kit, with a TRBC-specific oligonucleotide serving as the primer. All cDNA was treated with uracil-DNA glycosylase and then went through a first 18-cycle PCR with the universal primers M1SS and BC2_uni_R. The source study handled its data this way. Normalization of each sample was performed by random selection of 1 million high-quality reads, each carrying a distinct molecular identifier. Reads sharing molecular identifiers were discarded rather than binned into consensus sequences. MiTCR, run with a Q25 quality threshold and the strictest error-elimination algorithm, handled CDR3 identification, clonotype clustering and error correction. A nonparametric unseen species model with Euler transformation was used to estimate lower-bound total TCR beta diversity. TCRdb trimmed public reads at Q25 via fastp, called clones via MiXCR and kept in-frame beta chains. Each CDR3 protein gets just one entry, which takes the most common genes and DNA from the rows behind it. The V and J calls come from TCRdb's annotation, not from the publication. For this sample the table gives fewer than 800,000 distinct CDR3 sequences, of which approximately 50% were detected only once. The ten largest make up roughly a third of the sample.

The germline V gene specifies KGHSH as CDR1 and LQKENI as CDR2. The germline V and J ends show losses of 4 bases and 9 bases respectively, and no gene match explains 6 bases of the junction. Measured from the cysteine to the phenylalanine, the CDR3 is 14 residues long. Left in the record is the CDR3 DNA by itself, 42 bases read in frame from the first base. The sequencing sample was made of blood. The clonotype was recovered from a woman between 55 and 75 years old in good health. The chain links TRBV18 with TRBJ2-1; the central 10 bases match TRBD2. CDR3 protein: CASSRGIAGGEQFF. In nucleotide form, the sequence is TGTGCCAGCTCACGGGGAATAGCGGGAGGTGAGCAGTTCTTC.